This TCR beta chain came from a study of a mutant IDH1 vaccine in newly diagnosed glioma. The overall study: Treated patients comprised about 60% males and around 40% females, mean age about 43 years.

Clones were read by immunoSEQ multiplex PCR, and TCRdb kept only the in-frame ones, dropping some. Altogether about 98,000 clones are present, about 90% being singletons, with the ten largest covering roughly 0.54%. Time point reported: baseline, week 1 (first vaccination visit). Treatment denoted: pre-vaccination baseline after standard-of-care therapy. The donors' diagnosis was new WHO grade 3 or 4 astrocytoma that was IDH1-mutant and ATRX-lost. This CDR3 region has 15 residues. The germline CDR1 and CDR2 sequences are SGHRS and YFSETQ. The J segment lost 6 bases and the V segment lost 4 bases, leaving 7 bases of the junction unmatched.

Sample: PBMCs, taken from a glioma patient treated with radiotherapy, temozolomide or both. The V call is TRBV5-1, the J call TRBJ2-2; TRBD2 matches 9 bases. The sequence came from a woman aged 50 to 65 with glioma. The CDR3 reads CASSPLAGVPGELFF. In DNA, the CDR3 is TGCGCCAGCAGCCCTTTAGCGGGAGTACCCGGGGAGCTGTTTTTT.